Below are 31 T cell receptor beta chains sequenced from a single sample in a study of T cell changes during pregnancy in multiple sclerosis. Using immunoSEQ multiplex PCR, the repertoire was profiled, and TCRdb retains in-frame clones only, with some absent. The sample lists approximately 50,000 clones, approximately 95% occurring once. The input for sequencing was CD4+ T cells from peripheral blood mononuclear cells, taken in the third trimester of pregnancy. Receptor source: a female donor with multiple sclerosis, enrolled in a pregnancy study.

This clone appeared a single time. J is TRBJ1-5 and V is TRBV7-8; 8 positions match TRBD1. Germline assignment: CDR1 SGHVS and CDR2 FQNEAQ. CDR3 length: 15 residues. J lost 5 bases, V lost 5 bases, and 8 bases had no gene match. The CDR3 DNA reads TGTGCCAGCAGCCATCAGACGACAGGGGATCAGCCCCAGCATTTT. Protein product: CASSHQTTGDQPQHF.

The V call is TRBV28, the J call TRBJ2-3; 10 nucleotides line up with TRBD2. The trim removed 4 bases at V and 4 bases at J, leaving 5 bases unmatched. The CDR3 extends over 15 amino acids. The germline V gene encodes CDR1 MDHEN and CDR2 SYDVKM. In DNA, the CDR3 is TGTGCCAGCAGTTCTAGCGGGAGCGGCTCAGATACGCAGTATTTT. Its protein product is CASSSSGSGSDTQYF. Full variable domain (missing parts from reference TRBV28 and TRBJ2-3): DVKVTQSSRYLVKRTGEKVFLECVQDMDHENMFWYRQDPGLGLRLIYFSYDVKMKEKGDIPEGYSVSREKKERFSLILESASTNQTSMYLCASSSSGSGSDTQYFGPGTRLTVL.

The chain uses TRBV5-1 and TRBJ2-4; 9 bases line up with TRBD1. V was clipped by 3 bases and J by 5 bases; unmatched bases: 3. Germline V gene data show CDR1 as SGHRS and CDR2 as YFSETQ. The CDR3 covers 14 residues. CDR3: CASSWGTGQNIQYF. DNA for the CDR3: TGCGCCAGCAGCTGGGGGACAGGGCAAAACATTCAGTACTTC.

This clone has more than one count but fewer than ten. The chain is built from TRBV11-3 and TRBJ2-7, with TRBD2 as a possible D gene (6 bases). The CDR3 has 17 residues. Germline V gene lookup returns CDR1 SGHNT and CDR2 YENEEA. The V end lost 4 bases, the J end lost 0 bases, and 19 bases lay between the germline ends. CDR3 in amino acids: CASSSPGRMEGSYEQYF. The CDR3 nucleotides read TGTGCCAGCAGCTCCCCCGGACGAATGGAGGGCTCCTACGAGCAGTACTTC.

The chain uses TRBV28 and TRBJ2-7, with no clear D. The CDR3 contains 12 residues. CDR1 is MDHEN and CDR2 is SYDVKM in the germline V gene. V was cut by 4 bases and J by 3 bases, with 7 bases left in between. The CDR3, as DNA: TGTGCCAGCAGTTCCCCGTACTACGAGCAGTACTTC. It specifies CASSSPYYEQYF.

The CDR3 reads CASERTGTGYQPQHF. Written as DNA, the CDR3 is TGTGCCAGCGAGAGAACCGGGACAGGGTATCAGCCCCAGCATTTT. J is TRBJ1-5 and V is TRBV19; 9 bases match TRBD1. J gave up 5 bases and V 9 bases, and 11 bases lay outside the gene matches. Germline CDR1 and CDR2: LNHDA and SQIVND (reference sequence). The CDR3 consists of 15 residues. Using reference TRBV19 and TRBJ1-5 for the parts outside the CDR3, the full variable domain is DGGITQSPKYLFRKEGQNVTLSCEQNLNHDAMYWYRQDPGQGLRLIYYSQIVNDFQKGDIAEGYSVSREKKESFPLTVTSAQKNPTAFYLCASERTGTGYQPQHFGDGTRLSIL.

V usage is TRBV7-3 and J usage is TRBJ2-2; 8 nucleotides agree with TRBD1. V dropped 5 bases and J dropped 7; count of bases not matched to a gene: 6. This CDR3 comprises 14 residues. From germline, CDR1 is SGHTA and CDR2 FQGTGA. CDR3 residues: CASSPTGADGELFF. The DNA of the CDR3 is TGTGCCAGCAGCCCGACAGGGGCCGACGGGGAGCTGTTTTTT.

The V call is TRBV7-6, the J call TRBJ2-1; 12 nucleotides match TRBD2. Germline values: CDR1 SGHVS, CDR2 FNYEAQ. The V gene end was trimmed by 1 base and the J gene end by 0 bases; junction bases not matched to a gene: 10. The CDR3 loop spans 20 amino acids. The CDR3 nucleotides read TGTGCCAGCAGCTTAGGGTCACTAGCGGGGGGCAAGAGCTCCTACAATGAGCAGTTCTTC. Protein: CASSLGSLAGGKSSYNEQFF.

This clone was recorded a few times. CDR3 sequence: CASSARVNTEAFF. Here the CDR3 DNA reads TGTGCCAGCAGTGCTAGAGTTAACACTGAAGCTTTCTTT. The chain has TRBV9 and TRBJ1-1; D is unclear. The CDR3 totals 13 residues. V lost 5 bases, J lost 2 bases, and 10 bases lay in between. CDR1 is SGDLS and CDR2 is YYNGEE in the germline V gene.

The J gene is TRBJ2-7, the V gene TRBV5-8, with D perhaps matching TRBD1 (6 bases). The CDR3 has 16 amino acids. Trimming left V 0 bases short and J 2 bases short, with 15 bases between. CDR1 and CDR2 from the germline V gene are SGHTS and YDEGEE. CDR3 sequence (DNA): TGTGCCAGCAGCTTGGCCGTCAACAGGGAAACCTACGAGCAGTACTTC. Its protein is CASSLAVNRETYEQYF.

This chain joins TRBV30 and TRBJ1-5, with a possible D match to TRBD1 (5 bases). Trimming left V 2 bases short and J 6 bases short, with 11 bases between. The CDR3 loop spans 13 amino acids. Germline V gives CDR1 GTSNPN, CDR2 SVGIG (reference sequence). The CDR3 sequence is CAWSSQGSQPQHF. In DNA, the CDR3 is TGTGCCTGGAGTAGTCAGGGAAGTCAGCCCCAGCATTTT.

This clone was seen a single time. The chain couples TRBV6-1 to TRBJ2-7; D remains unclear. V shed 2 bases and J shed 1 base, with 9 bases lying between them. The CDR3 spans 14 residues. The germline V gene has CDR1 MNHNS and CDR2 SASEGT. This CDR3 reads CASSENPVSYEQYF. CDR3 DNA: TGTGCCAGCAGTGAAAATCCGGTTTCCTACGAGCAGTACTTC.

The chain links TRBV5-8 to TRBJ1-5; maybe TRBD1 (6 bases). V lost 1 base and J lost 9, with 20 bases in between. Germline CDR1 and CDR2: SGHTS and YDEGEE. The CDR3 runs to 16 residues. CDR3 DNA sequence: TGTGCCAGCAGCTTGACACAGGGCCCCCGTACATCGCCCCAGCATTTT. It encodes CASSLTQGPRTSPQHF.

The chain recombines TRBV5-4 with TRBJ2-1; 8 bases map to TRBD1. The CDR3 covers 16 residues. Trimming cost V 4 bases and J 2 bases; bases outside gene matches: 8. Germline CDR1 SGHNT, CDR2 YYREEE (reference sequence). The DNA of the CDR3 is TGTGCCAGCAGCCCCGGACAGGGAGGTCCCTACAATGAGCAGTTCTTC. Protein: CASSPGQGGPYNEQFF.

In the case of this clone: One junction end does not reproduce the germline sequence, and a read error may be involved. This chain joins TRBV19 and TRBJ1-4; D not certain. This CDR3 is built from 13 residues. In germline, CDR1 is LNHDA, CDR2 SQIVND (reference sequence). CDR3 sequence: CASRAALSEKLFF. The DNA for the CDR3 is TGTGCTAGTAGGGCCGCCTTATCCGAAAAACTGTTTTTT. The entire variable domain, with the rest obtained from reference TRBV19 and TRBJ1-4, is as follows: DGGITQSPKYLFRKEGQNVTLSCEQNLNHDAMYWYRQDPGQGLRLIYYSQIVNDFQKGDIAEGYSVSREKKESFPLTVTSAQKNPTAFYLCASRAALSEKLFFGSGTQLSVL.

V usage is TRBV28 and J usage is TRBJ2-5; D is possibly TRBD1 (6 bases). The V gene's germline CDR1 is MDHEN and CDR2 SYDVKM. The CDR3 covers 15 residues. The germline V and J ends were trimmed by 5 bases and 0 bases, with 13 bases remaining between them. The CDR3 DNA is TGTGCCAGCAGTGGGGACATCATGTACCAAGAGACCCAGTACTTC. As protein: CASSGDIMYQETQYF.

The V call is TRBV4-1, the J call TRBJ1-5; weak D call: TRBD1 (5 bases). Germline V lookup: CDR1 MGHRA, CDR2 YSYEKL. V lost 1 base and J 5 bases, leaving 12 bases between the germline ends. The CDR3 spans 15 residues. CDR3 region: CASSQGGGWDQPQHF. CDR3 in DNA: TGCGCCAGCAGCCAAGGGGGGGGGTGGGATCAGCCCCAGCATTTT.

The rearrangement links TRBV18 to TRBJ2-2; TRBD2 matches 10 bases. Germline V lookup: CDR1 KGHSH, CDR2 LQKENI. The CDR3 is 16 residues long. The junction had 8 bases not matched to a gene; V was cut back by 4 bases and J by 6 bases. CDR3 sequence (DNA): TGTGCCAGCTCACGAAACAGCGGGAGGGCCCCCGGGGAGCTGTTTTTT. It is translated as CASSRNSGRAPGELFF.

The genes are TRBV5-1 and TRBJ1-4; D gene ambiguous. The CDR3 spans 16 residues. The V and J ends lost 4 bases and 7 bases respectively, with 20 bases between them. Per the germline V gene, CDR1 is SGHRS and CDR2 is YFSETQ. The CDR3 loop is CASSTGNRFDIEKLFF. The CDR3 DNA reads TGCGCCAGCAGCACCGGGAACCGGTTTGATATTGAAAAACTGTTTTTT. Full variable domain (remainder filled in from reference TRBV5-1 and TRBJ1-4): KAGVTQTPRYLIKTRGQQVTLSCSPISGHRSVSWYQQTPGQGLQFLFEYFSETQRNKGNFPGRFSGRQFSNSRSEMNVSTLELGDSALYLCASSTGNRFDIEKLFFGSGTQLSVL.

The chain has TRBV27 and TRBJ2-2, with D possibly matching TRBD2 (6 bases). With 4 bases removed from V and 4 bases from J, the gap between germline ends came to 13 bases. CDR1 and CDR2 (germline): MNHEY, SMNVEV (reference sequence). The CDR3 is 15 residues long. The CDR3 sequence is CASSSTRSGTGELFF. The CDR3 bases are TGTGCCAGCAGTTCGACTAGGAGCGGCACCGGGGAGCTGTTTTTT.

This clone was seen a single time. The V call is TRBV9, the J call TRBJ2-5; 10 bases align to TRBD1. The CDR3 contains 20 residues. V was clipped by 0 bases and J by 5 bases; unmatched bases: 19. Germline lookup yields CDR1 SGDLS and CDR2 YYNGEE. The CDR3 bases are TGTGCCAGCAGCGTAGGAATGGTTGCTGCTCGGGACAGGGGTTCGGAGACCCAGTACTTC. It encodes CASSVGMVAARDRGSETQYF.

The genes are TRBV11-3 and TRBJ2-2, with 8 bases aligning to TRBD2. Per the germline V gene, CDR1 is SGHNT and CDR2 is YENEEA. The junction had 9 bases not matched to a gene; V was cut back by 4 bases and J by 5 bases. The CDR3 extends over 16 amino acids. The CDR3, as DNA: TGTGCCAGCAGCTCGCCCGGGACTAGAAGAACCGGGGAGCTGTTTTTT. This translates into CASSSPGTRRTGELFF.

The rearrangement joins TRBV30 to TRBJ1-1; the D gene is possibly TRBD1 (6 bases). This CDR3 region has 14 residues. Germline CDR1 GTSNPN, CDR2 SVGIG (reference sequence). V was pared by 5 bases and J by 4 bases, with 17 bases between. The CDR3 is CAWGAGARGTEAFF. CDR3 in DNA: TGTGCCTGGGGGGCGGGGGCGCGGGGCACTGAAGCTTTCTTT. Full variable domain (remainder filled in from reference TRBV30 and TRBJ1-1): SQTIHQWPATLVQPVGSPLSLECTVEGTSNPNLYWYRQAAGRGLQLLFYSVGIGQISSEVPQNLSASRPQDRQFILSSKKLLLSDSGFYLCAWGAGARGTEAFFGQGTRLTVV.

The V gene is TRBV5-6, the J gene TRBJ1-5, with unresolved D. From germline, CDR1 is SGHDT and CDR2 YYEEEE. The ends were cut back, 0 bases at V and 0 bases at J, with 7 bases in the middle. The CDR3 length is 15 residues. This CDR3 reads CASSLGRPSNQPQHF. CDR3 coding DNA: TGTGCCAGCAGCTTGGGGAGGCCTAGCAATCAGCCCCAGCATTTT.

The genes are TRBV4-1 and TRBJ2-7; 12 bases map to TRBD1. From germline, CDR1 is MGHRA and CDR2 YSYEKL. The trim removed 4 bases at V and 5 bases at J, leaving 3 bases unmatched. CDR3 length: 14 amino acids. Written as DNA, the CDR3 is TGCGCCAGCAGCCTGGGACAGGGGGCCAACGAGCAGTACTTC. The encoded protein is CASSLGQGANEQYF.

The chain combines TRBV27 with TRBJ2-1; D might be TRBD2 (6 bases). The CDR3 length is 15 residues. The V gene lost 7 bases and the J gene lost 4 bases, with 17 bases spanning the gap. In germline, CDR1 is MNHEY, CDR2 SMNVEV (reference sequence). In nucleotides, the CDR3 is TGTGCCAGCAAAAACGCGGGACTTTTTTACAATGAGCAGTTCTTC. This encodes CASKNAGLFYNEQFF.

The V and J genes are TRBV29-1 and TRBJ2-1; 7 positions agree with TRBD2. CDR1 is SQVTM and CDR2 is ANQGSEA in the germline V gene. CDR3 size: 13 residues. V trimming: 5 bases; J trimming: 9 bases; junction bases outside the gene matches: 10. CDR3 nucleotides: TGCAGCGTTAGTCGCGGGGGATATAGTGAGCAGTTCTTC. This codes for CSVSRGGYSEQFF.

The V and J genes are TRBV19 and TRBJ1-2; D is possibly TRBD1 (5 bases). Germline CDR1 LNHDA, CDR2 SQIVND (reference sequence). The length of the CDR3 is 13 residues. The ends were cut back, 6 bases at V and 0 bases at J, with 8 bases in the middle. In DNA form, the CDR3 reads TGTGCCAGTAGAGACAGAACTAACTATGGCTACACCTTC. Translated: CASRDRTNYGYTF.

This sequence joins TRBV7-3 and TRBJ2-2, with 14 bases identical to TRBD2. CDR1 SGHTA and CDR2 FQGTGA come from the germline V gene. J was trimmed by 4 bases and V by 5 bases; bases with no gene match: 6. CDR3 length equals 17 residues. CDR3 residues: CASSRGLAGVGTGELFF. CDR3 nucleotides: TGTGCCAGCAGCAGGGGACTAGCGGGAGTGGGCACCGGGGAGCTGTTTTTT. Filled out from reference TRBV7-3 and TRBJ2-2, the complete variable domain reads GAGVSQTPSNKVTEKGKYVELRCDPISGHTALYWYRQSLGQGPEFLIYFQGTGAADDSGLPNDRFFAVRPEGSVSTLKIQRTERGDSAVYLCASSRGLAGVGTGELFFGEGSRLTVL.

The chain is built from TRBV19 and TRBJ2-3; maybe TRBD1 (5 bases). CDR3 length: 13 amino acids. In germline, CDR1 is LNHDA, CDR2 SQIVND (reference sequence). Trimming removed 7 bases from V and 6 bases from J, with 14 bases in between. The CDR3 nucleotides are TGTGCCAGTATGGGGCCCTTGACCGATACGCAGTATTTT. Translation: CASMGPLTDTQYF.

This clone showed up just once. The V call is TRBV14, the J call TRBJ2-2; 7 bases fit TRBD2. J lost 1 base, V lost 6 bases, and 2 bases had no gene match. This CDR3 is built from 14 residues. Germline assignment: CDR1 SGHDN and CDR2 FVKESK. CDR3 residues: CASRLAVNTGELFF. CDR3 nucleotides: TGTGCCAGCAGGCTAGCGGTGAACACCGGGGAGCTGTTTTTT. The full variable domain, its missing parts supplied by reference TRBV14 and TRBJ2-2, is EAGVTQFPSHSVIEKGQTVTLRCDPISGHDNLYWYRRVMGKEIKFLLHFVKESKQDESGMPNNRFLAERTGGTYSTLKVQPAELEDSGVYFCASRLAVNTGELFFGEGSRLTVL.